This T cell receptor beta chain was documented in a study (dated by TCRdb to about 2013). In the case of this clonotype: Its antigen has not been determined. No per-base quality is available; no much larger clone lies one base away.

TCRdb lists the instrument as Illumina Genome Analyzer IIx. The raw public reads went through TCRdb reprocessing: fastp at Q25, MiXCR clone calling, in-frame beta chains kept. Each CDR3 protein appears once, grouped with its most common genes and DNA. In all, the sample holds over 14,000 distinct CDR3 sequences, and around 30% of those were seen once. The top ten clones comprise about 16% of the sample. Counted from cysteine to phenylalanine, this CDR3 has 12 amino acids. The entry retains the CDR3 DNA only, 36 bases that are in frame from base 1. V is pared back by 8 bases and J by 9 bases, with 14 bases lying between the germline termini. CDR1 MNHEY and CDR2 SVGEGT were looked up in the germline V gene.

The origin of this receptor is a human donor. The specimen was blood. The rearrangement joined TRBV6-2 or TRBV6-3 to TRBJ2-1; the D segment cannot be called with confidence. The CDR3 sequence is CASGQPNTEQFF. The DNA sequence follows: TGTGCCAGCGGTCAGCCAAACACTGAGCAGTTCTTC.